This TCR beta chain was obtained from a study of T cells in Graves' hyperthyroidism and ophthalmopathy. Findings of the study overall: The blood repertoire included most of the expanded thyroid clonotypes above 0.001.

There were TCR beta CDR3 regions amplified from RNA transcripts. The TCR CDR3 first-round RT-PCR relied on the HTBI primer set. MiXCR, run by TCRdb on the multiplex PCR reads, gives a single entry per CDR3 protein. The table lists over 650,000 distinct CDR3 sequences, approximately 42% of them singletons, with under 8.5% in the top ten. For this clonotype: Antigen: not known.

Germline CDR1 SGDLS, CDR2 YYNGEE. This CDR3 comprises 14 residues. The trim removed 5 bases at V and 8 bases at J, leaving 9 bases unmatched. This TCR was sampled from an adult man with Graves' disease, either hyperthyroidism or ophthalmopathy (not recorded which). The rearrangement joins TRBV9 to TRBJ1-4; 7 bases map to TRBD1. Sequenced input: peripheral blood or thyroid tissue (not recorded which). CDR3 region: CASSFATGREKLFF. CDR3 coding DNA: TGTGCCAGCAGTTTCGCGACAGGGAGAGAAAAACTGTTTTTT. Supplemented by reference TRBV9 and TRBJ1-4, the full variable domain reads DSGVTQTPKHLITATGQRVTLRCSPRSGDLSVYWYQQSLDQGLQFLIQYYNGEERAKGNILERFSAQQFPDLHSELNLSSLELGDSALYFCASSFATGREKLFFGSGTQLSVL.